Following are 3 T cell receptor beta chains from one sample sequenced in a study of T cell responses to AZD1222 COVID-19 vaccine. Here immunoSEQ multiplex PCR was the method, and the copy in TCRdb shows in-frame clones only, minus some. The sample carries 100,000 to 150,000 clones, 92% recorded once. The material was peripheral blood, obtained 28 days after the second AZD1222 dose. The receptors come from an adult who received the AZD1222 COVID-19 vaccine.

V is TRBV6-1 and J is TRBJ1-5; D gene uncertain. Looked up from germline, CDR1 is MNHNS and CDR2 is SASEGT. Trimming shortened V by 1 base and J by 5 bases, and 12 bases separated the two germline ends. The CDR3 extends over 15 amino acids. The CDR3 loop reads CASSEDPTAHQPQHF. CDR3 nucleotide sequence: TGTGCCAGCAGTGAAGACCCTACAGCGCATCAGCCCCAGCATTTT.

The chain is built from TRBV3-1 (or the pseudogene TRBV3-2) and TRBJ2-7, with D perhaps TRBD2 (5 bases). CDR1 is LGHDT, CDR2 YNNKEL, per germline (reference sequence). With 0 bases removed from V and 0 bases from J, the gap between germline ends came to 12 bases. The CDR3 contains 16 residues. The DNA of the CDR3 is TGTGCCAGCAGCCAAGATCTGCGGGTCAACTCCTACGAGCAGTACTTC. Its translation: CASSQDLRVNSYEQYF.

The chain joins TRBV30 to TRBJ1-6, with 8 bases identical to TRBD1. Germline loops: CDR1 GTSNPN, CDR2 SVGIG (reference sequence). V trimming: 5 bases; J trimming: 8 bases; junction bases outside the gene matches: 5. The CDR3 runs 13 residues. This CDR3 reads CAWSGGKDSPLHF. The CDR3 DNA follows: TGTGCCTGGTCAGGGGGCAAGGATTCACCCCTCCACTTT.